This T cell receptor beta chain was recovered during a study of T cell changes during pregnancy in multiple sclerosis. Method: immunoSEQ multiplex PCR; TCRdb's copy keeps in-frame clones and lacks some. The repertoire has tens of thousands of clones, about 94% of them found once; the top ten carry roughly 2.5%. Germline CDR1 is LNHDA and CDR2 is SQIVND (reference sequence). CDR3 length: 16 residues. Unmatched junction bases numbered 11, after V lost 5 bases and J lost 4 bases. This specimen consisted of peripheral blood, obtained in the third trimester of pregnancy. This receptor was taken from a female donor with multiple sclerosis, enrolled in a pregnancy study. The chain is built from TRBV19 and TRBJ2-1, with 7 bases fitting TRBD1. CDR3: CASSLAGTEFYNEQFF. The CDR3 DNA sequence: TGTGCCAGTAGTTTAGCCGGGACAGAGTTTTACAATGAGCAGTTCTTC.